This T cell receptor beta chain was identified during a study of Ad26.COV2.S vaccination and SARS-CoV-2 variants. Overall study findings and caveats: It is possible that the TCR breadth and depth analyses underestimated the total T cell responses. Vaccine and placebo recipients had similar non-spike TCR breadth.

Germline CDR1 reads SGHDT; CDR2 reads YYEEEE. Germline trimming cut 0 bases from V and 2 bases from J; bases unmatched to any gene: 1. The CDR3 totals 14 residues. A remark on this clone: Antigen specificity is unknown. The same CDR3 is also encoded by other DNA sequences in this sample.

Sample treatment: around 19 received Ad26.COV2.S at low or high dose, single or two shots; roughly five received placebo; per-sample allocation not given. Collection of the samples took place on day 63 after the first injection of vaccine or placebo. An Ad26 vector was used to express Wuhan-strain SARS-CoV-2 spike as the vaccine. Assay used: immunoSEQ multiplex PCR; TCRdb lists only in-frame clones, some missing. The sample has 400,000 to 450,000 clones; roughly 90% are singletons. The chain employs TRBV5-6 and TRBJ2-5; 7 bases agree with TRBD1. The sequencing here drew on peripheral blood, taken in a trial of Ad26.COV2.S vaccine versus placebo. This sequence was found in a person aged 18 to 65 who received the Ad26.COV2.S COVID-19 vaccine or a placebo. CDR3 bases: TGTGCCAGCAGCTTGGGGGACAGACAAGAGACCCAGTACTTC. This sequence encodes CASSLGDRQETQYF. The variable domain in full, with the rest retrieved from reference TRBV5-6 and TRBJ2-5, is DAGVTQSPTHLIKTRGQQVTLRCSPKSGHDTVSWYQQALGQGPQFIFQYYEEEERQRGNFPDRFSGHQFPNYSSELNVNALLLGDSALYLCASSLGDRQETQYFGPGTRLLVL.